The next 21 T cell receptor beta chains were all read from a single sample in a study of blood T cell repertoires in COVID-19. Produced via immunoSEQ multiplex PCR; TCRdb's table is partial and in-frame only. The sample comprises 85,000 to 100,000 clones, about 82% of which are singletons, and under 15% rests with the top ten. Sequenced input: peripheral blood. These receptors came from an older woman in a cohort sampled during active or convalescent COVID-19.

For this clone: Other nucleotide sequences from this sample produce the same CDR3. CDR3 sequence (DNA): TGCAGTGCTAGTGGGGGAGGCAATCAGCCCCAGCATTTT. Residues: CSASGGGNQPQHF. V and J are TRBV20-1 and TRBJ1-5, with a tentative D call TRBD1 (5 bases). Trimming pared 3 bases from V and 2 bases from J, leaving 8 bases between. This CDR3 contains 13 residues. Germline CDR1 reads DFQATT; CDR2 reads SNEGSKA (reference sequence).

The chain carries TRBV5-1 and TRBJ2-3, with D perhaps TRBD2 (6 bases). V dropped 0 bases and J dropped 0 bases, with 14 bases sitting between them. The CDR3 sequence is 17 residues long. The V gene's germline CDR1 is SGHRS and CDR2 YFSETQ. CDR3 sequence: CASSLAARAGSTDTQYF. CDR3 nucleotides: TGCGCCAGCAGCTTGGCGGCGCGGGCGGGGAGCACAGATACGCAGTATTTT.

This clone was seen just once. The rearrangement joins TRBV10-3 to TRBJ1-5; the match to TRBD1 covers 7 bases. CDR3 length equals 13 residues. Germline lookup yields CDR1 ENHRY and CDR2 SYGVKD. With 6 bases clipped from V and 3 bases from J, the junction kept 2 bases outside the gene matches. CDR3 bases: TGTGCCATCAGACAGGGGCCCAATCAGCCCCAGCATTTT. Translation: CAIRQGPNQPQHF.

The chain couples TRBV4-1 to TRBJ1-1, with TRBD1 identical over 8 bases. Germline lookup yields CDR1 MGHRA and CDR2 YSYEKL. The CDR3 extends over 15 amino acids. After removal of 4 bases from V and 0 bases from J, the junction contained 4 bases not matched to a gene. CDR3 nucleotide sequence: TGCGCCAGCAGCCTAAAACAGGGGGTGAACACTGAAGCTTTCTTT. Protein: CASSLKQGVNTEAFF.

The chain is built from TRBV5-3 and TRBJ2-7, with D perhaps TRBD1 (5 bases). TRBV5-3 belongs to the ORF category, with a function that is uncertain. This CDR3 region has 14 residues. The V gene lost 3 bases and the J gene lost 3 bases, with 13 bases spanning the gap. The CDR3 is CARSYHRKSYEQYF. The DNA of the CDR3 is TGTGCCAGAAGCTACCACAGGAAAAGCTACGAGCAGTACTTC.

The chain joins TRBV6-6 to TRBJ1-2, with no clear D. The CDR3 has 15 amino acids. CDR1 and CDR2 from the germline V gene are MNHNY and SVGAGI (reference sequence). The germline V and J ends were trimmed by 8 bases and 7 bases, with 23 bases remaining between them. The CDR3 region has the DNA TGTGCCAGCGTCACTTACCAAGTGTCGGTCTCTGGCTACACCTTC. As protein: CASVTYQVSVSGYTF.

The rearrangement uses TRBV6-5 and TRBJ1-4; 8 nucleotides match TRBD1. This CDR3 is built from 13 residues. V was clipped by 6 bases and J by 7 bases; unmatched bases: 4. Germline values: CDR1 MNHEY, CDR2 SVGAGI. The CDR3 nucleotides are TGTGCCAGCAGCGACAGGGGAGGTGAAAAACTGTTTTTT. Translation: CASSDRGGEKLFF.

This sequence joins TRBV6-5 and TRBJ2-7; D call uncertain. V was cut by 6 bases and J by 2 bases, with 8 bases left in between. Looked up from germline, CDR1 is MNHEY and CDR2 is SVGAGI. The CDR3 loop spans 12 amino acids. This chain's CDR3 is CASRQVAYEQYF. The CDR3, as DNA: TGTGCCAGCAGGCAGGTTGCCTACGAGCAGTACTTC.

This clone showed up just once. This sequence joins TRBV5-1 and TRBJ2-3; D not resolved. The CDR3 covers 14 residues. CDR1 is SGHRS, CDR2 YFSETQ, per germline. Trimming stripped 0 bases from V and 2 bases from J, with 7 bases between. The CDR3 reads CASSLATPTDTQYF. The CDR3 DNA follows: TGCGCCAGCAGCTTGGCGACACCCACAGATACGCAGTATTTT.

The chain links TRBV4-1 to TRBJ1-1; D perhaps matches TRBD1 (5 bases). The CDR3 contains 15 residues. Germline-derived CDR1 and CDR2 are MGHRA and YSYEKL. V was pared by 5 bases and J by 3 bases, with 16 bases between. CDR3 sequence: CASSTLVGTDTEAFF. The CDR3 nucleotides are TGCGCCAGCAGCACCCTAGTAGGGACTGACACTGAAGCTTTCTTT.

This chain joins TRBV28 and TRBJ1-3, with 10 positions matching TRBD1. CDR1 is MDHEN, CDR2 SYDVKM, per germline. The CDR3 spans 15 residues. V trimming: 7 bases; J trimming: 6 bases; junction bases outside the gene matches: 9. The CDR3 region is CASKRAGQGENTIYF. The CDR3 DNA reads TGTGCCAGCAAGCGGGCCGGACAGGGGGAAAACACCATATATTTT.

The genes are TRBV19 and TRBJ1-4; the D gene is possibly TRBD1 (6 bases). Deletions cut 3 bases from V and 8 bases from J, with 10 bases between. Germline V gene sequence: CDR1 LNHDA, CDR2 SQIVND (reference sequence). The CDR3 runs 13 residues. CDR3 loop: CASSMGTREKLFF. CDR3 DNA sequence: TGTGCCAGTAGTATGGGGACACGAGAAAAACTGTTTTTT.

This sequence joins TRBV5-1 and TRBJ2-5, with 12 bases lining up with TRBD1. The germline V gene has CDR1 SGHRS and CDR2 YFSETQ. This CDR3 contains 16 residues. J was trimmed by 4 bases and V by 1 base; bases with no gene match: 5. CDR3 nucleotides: TGCGCCAGCAGCTTGAGGGGACAGGGGGCGGGAGAGACCCAGTACTTC. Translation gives CASSLRGQGAGETQYF.

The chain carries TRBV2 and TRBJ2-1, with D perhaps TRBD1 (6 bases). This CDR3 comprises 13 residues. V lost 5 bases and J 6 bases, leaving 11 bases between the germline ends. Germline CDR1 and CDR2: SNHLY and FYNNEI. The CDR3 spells CASSKQGSNEQFF. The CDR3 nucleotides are TGTGCCAGCAGTAAACAGGGATCCAATGAGCAGTTCTTC.

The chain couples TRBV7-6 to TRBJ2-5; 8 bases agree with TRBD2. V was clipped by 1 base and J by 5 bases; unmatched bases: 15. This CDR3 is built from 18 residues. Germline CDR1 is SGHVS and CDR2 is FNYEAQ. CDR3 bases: TGTGCCAGCAGCTTAGATCGGAACGGGGGGGCTCGGAGGGAGACCCAGTACTTC. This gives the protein CASSLDRNGGARRETQYF.

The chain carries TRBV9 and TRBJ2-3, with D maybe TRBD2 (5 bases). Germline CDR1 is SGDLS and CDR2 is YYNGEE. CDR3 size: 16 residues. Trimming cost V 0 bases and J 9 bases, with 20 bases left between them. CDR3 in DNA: TGTGCCAGCAGCGTAGCTGGCGGACTCGGCGCGGAAACGCAGTATTTT. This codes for CASSVAGGLGAETQYF.

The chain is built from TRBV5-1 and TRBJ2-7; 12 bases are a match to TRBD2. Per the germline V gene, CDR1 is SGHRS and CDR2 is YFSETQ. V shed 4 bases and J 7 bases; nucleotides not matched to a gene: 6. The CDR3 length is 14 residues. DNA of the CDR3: TGCGCCAGCAGCCCCGGGACTAGCGGGTTAGAGCAGTACTTC. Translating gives CASSPGTSGLEQYF.

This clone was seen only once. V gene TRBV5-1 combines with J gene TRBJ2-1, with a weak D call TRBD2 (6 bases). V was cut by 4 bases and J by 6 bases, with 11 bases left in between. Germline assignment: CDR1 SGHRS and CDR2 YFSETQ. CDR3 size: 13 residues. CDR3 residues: CASSTGLGNEQFF. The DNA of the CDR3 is TGCGCCAGCAGCACGGGACTGGGCAATGAGCAGTTCTTC.

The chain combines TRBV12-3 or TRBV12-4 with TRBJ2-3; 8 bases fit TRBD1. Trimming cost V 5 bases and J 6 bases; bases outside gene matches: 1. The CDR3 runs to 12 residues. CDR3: CASSRTGDTQYF. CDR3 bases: TGTGCCAGCAGTCGGACAGGGGATACGCAGTATTTT.

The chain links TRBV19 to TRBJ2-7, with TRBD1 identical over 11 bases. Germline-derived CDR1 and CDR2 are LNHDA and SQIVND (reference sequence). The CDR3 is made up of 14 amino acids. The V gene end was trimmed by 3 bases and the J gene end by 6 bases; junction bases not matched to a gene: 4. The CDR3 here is CASSIGGTGGEQYF. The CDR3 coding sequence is TGTGCCAGTAGTATTGGGGGGACAGGGGGCGAGCAGTACTTC.

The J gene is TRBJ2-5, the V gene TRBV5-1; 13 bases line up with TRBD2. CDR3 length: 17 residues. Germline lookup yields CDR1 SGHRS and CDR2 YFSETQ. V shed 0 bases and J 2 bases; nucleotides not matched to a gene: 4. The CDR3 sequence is CASSLAGTSGAQETQYF. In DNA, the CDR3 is TGCGCCAGCAGCTTGGCGGGGACTAGCGGGGCGCAAGAGACCCAGTACTTC.